This section outlines one T cell receptor (beta chain) sequence together with its context. As yet, its antigen is unknown. The sample belongs to a study of graft-versus-host responses after intestinal transplantation. Study-level background: Transplantation in recipients was multivisceral, liver-intestinal, or isolated intestinal. Recipients were all induced with anti-thymocyte globulin, then given tacrolimus and steroids for 3 to 4 years.

Overall study findings and caveats: Present in recipient marrow, GvH clones included some that appeared first in ileum or blood. When patients had graft-donor T cell macrochimerism, their allografts held high graft-versus-host to host-versus-graft clonal ratios.

The method was immunoSEQ multiplex PCR; TCRdb's version includes in-frame clones alone and lacks a portion of them. The sample includes just over 85,000 clones, 80% to 95% seen only once; the top ten take roughly 0.44%. CDR3 length equals 14 residues. Trimming removed 4 bases from V and 2 bases from J, with 11 bases in between. Germline V gene sequence: CDR1 MNHEY, CDR2 SMNVEV (reference sequence). The starting material was unstimulated CD8+ T cells sorted from spleen or lymph node cells, obtained before transplant. The clonotype comes from a human donor who was the organ donor for an intestinal transplant. V and J are TRBV27 and TRBJ2-5; possible D gene TRBD1, 7 bases. The CDR3 DNA sequence: TGTGCCAGCAGTTACCAGGGGGGTCAAGAGACCCAGTACTTC. Protein: CASSYQGGQETQYF.